One and the same sample provided the 24 T cell receptor beta chains below, sequenced in a study of blood T cell repertoires in COVID-19. Clones were read by immunoSEQ multiplex PCR, and TCRdb kept only the in-frame ones, dropping some. The sample records 260,000 or so clones, about 85% being singletons. Source material: PBMCs or T cells enriched from blood (not recorded which). The receptors were gathered from a woman aged 45-65 years who had recovered from COVID-19.

This rearrangement joins TRBV11-2 to TRBJ2-3; 8 bases are a match to TRBD2. Trimming at V came to 2 bases and at J to 1 base, leaving 8 bases not matched to a gene. Germline V CDR1 and CDR2: SGHAT, FQNNGV. This CDR3 is 17 amino acids long. This chain's CDR3 is CASSLKTSVWGTDTQYF. CDR3 DNA sequence: TGTGCCAGCAGCTTAAAGACTAGCGTTTGGGGCACAGATACGCAGTATTTT.

This chain links TRBV30 with TRBJ1-3; D not resolved. The V end was cut by 0 bases, the J end by 7 bases, with 16 bases between. CDR1 is GTSNPN and CDR2 is SVGIG in the germline V gene (reference sequence). This CDR3 region has 15 residues. The CDR3 loop is CAWSVESVVRNTIYF. The CDR3 nucleotides read TGTGCCTGGAGTGTAGAGTCCGTGGTTCGGAACACCATATATTTT.

This chain uses TRBV5-1 with TRBJ2-1; D is uncertain. Germline values: CDR1 SGHRS, CDR2 YFSETQ. CDR3 length: 13 amino acids. With 0 bases removed from V and 5 bases from J, the gap between germline ends came to 6 bases. The CDR3, as DNA: TGCGCCAGCAGCTTGGCCGTAGACAATGAGCAGTTCTTC. Amino acid sequence: CASSLAVDNEQFF.

This clone was seen a single time. This sequence joins TRBV10-3 and TRBJ1-5; D might be TRBD1 (5 bases). In germline, CDR1 is ENHRY, CDR2 SYGVKD. Trimming stripped 0 bases from V and 6 bases from J, with 21 bases between. The CDR3 runs to 18 residues. CDR3 sequence: CAISESVGGGVLRQPQHF. CDR3 bases: TGTGCCATCAGTGAGTCGGTTGGCGGAGGGGTACTTCGTCAGCCCCAGCATTTT.

In its sample, this clone was seen once. The chain has TRBV3-1 (or the pseudogene TRBV3-2) and TRBJ1-2; D remains ambiguous. V lost 5 bases to trimming and J lost 8 bases, with 9 bases between them. CDR1 and CDR2 (germline): LGHDT, YNNKEL (reference sequence). CDR3 length: 11 amino acids. Here the CDR3 reads CASSTLRGYTF. DNA for the CDR3: TGTGCCAGCAGCACATTGAGGGGCTACACCTTC.

V gene TRBV7-9 combines with J gene TRBJ2-7, with TRBD1 identical over 9 bases. Germline V lookup: CDR1 SEHNR, CDR2 FQNEAQ (reference sequence). The length of the CDR3 is 16 residues. V gave up 6 bases and J gave up 1 base; unmatched junction bases: 10. In nucleotides, the CDR3 is TGTGCCAGCAGTTCGAGCGGGACAGGGTATTCCTACGAGCAGTACTTC. Residues: CASSSSGTGYSYEQYF.

V gene TRBV18 combines with J gene TRBJ1-2; possible D gene TRBD1, 6 bases. Trimming removed 4 bases from V and 0 bases from J, with 12 bases in between. Germline assignment: CDR1 KGHSH and CDR2 LQKENI. This CDR3 has 15 residues. The CDR3 sequence is CASSQRDNSNYGYTF. For the CDR3, the DNA is TGTGCCAGCTCACAACGGGACAACTCTAACTATGGCTACACCTTC.

V usage is TRBV7-2 and J usage is TRBJ1-4; D remains ambiguous. The germline V and J ends were trimmed by 0 bases and 5 bases, with 7 bases remaining between them. The CDR3 extends over 14 amino acids. The germline V gene has CDR1 SGHTA and CDR2 FQGNSA. Written as DNA, the CDR3 is TGTGCCAGCAGCTTAGCATCGGGGAATGAAAAACTGTTTTTT. It yields the protein CASSLASGNEKLFF.

V is TRBV7-2 and J is TRBJ2-7; maybe TRBD2 (5 bases). The V end lost 5 bases, the J end lost 1 base, and 12 bases lay between the germline ends. The CDR3 length is 14 residues. The germline V gene encodes CDR1 SGHTA and CDR2 FQGNSA. As DNA, the CDR3 is TGTGCCAGCAGCGACGATCTAGCTTCCTACGAGCAGTACTTC. Protein sequence: CASSDDLASYEQYF.

In its sample, this clone was seen a few times. This chain uses TRBV7-2 with TRBJ1-2; the D gene is possibly TRBD1 (6 bases). V lost 5 bases to trimming and J lost 1 base, with 17 bases between them. The CDR3 has 16 residues. Germline lookup yields CDR1 SGHTA and CDR2 FQGNSA. CDR3 sequence (DNA): TGTGCCAGCAGCCCGTACCGGGACACACTTAACTATGGCTACACCTTC. It codes for CASSPYRDTLNYGYTF.

The chain uses TRBV7-8 and TRBJ2-7; the match to TRBD2 covers 8 bases. The germline V gene has CDR1 SGHVS and CDR2 FQNEAQ. With V trimmed by 5 bases and J by 3 bases, 6 bases remained unmatched. The CDR3 runs 14 residues. The CDR3 nucleotides read TGTGCCAGCAGCGCCCAGACTAGCGTCTACGAGCAGTACTTC. Translated: CASSAQTSVYEQYF.

The chain joins TRBV10-1 to TRBJ2-2; TRBD2 aligns across 7 bases. The V gene's germline CDR1 is WNHNN and CDR2 SYGVQD (reference sequence). The CDR3 runs 14 residues. After removal of 6 bases from V and 7 bases from J, the junction contained 8 bases not matched to a gene. CDR3 coding DNA: TGCGCCAGCAGCCCTAGCGGAGGGCACGGGGAGCTGTTTTTT. As protein: CASSPSGGHGELFF.

V and J are TRBV7-2 and TRBJ2-1, with a tentative D call TRBD1 (6 bases). V dropped 5 bases and J dropped 4 bases, with 18 bases sitting between them. This CDR3 contains 16 residues. The V gene's germline CDR1 is SGHTA and CDR2 FQGNSA. CDR3 nucleotide sequence: TGTGCCAGCAGCCACATTAGGGGGAGAGGGTACAATGAGCAGTTCTTC. Translation: CASSHIRGRGYNEQFF.

CDR3 in DNA: TGTGCCAGCAGGGCGGAATTCTACGAGCAGTACTTC. It yields the protein CASRAEFYEQYF. The gene calls are TRBV25-1 and TRBJ2-7; D remains ambiguous. This CDR3 is built from 12 residues. The V end was cut by 6 bases, the J end by 3 bases, with 9 bases between. In germline, CDR1 is MGHDK, CDR2 SYGVNS.

This rearrangement joins TRBV10-3 to TRBJ1-2; unclear D gene. CDR3 length: 13 amino acids. Germline V gives CDR1 ENHRY, CDR2 SYGVKD. With 3 bases removed from V and 5 bases from J, the gap between germline ends came to 10 bases. CDR3 residues: CAISEAPEYGYTF. CDR3 DNA sequence: TGTGCCATCAGTGAAGCACCCGAGTATGGCTACACCTTC.

The rearrangement links TRBV7-6 to TRBJ2-7, with no clear D. The V gene lost 5 bases and the J gene lost 4 bases, with 9 bases spanning the gap. This CDR3 spans 12 amino acids. CDR1 SGHVS and CDR2 FNYEAQ come from the germline V gene. CDR3 coding DNA: TGTGCCAGCAGCCAAGTGGAGTACGAGCAGTACTTC. Protein sequence: CASSQVEYEQYF.

The CDR3 reads CASRFLVWGDTGELFF. CDR3 DNA sequence: TGTGCCAGCAGGTTCTTGGTGTGGGGGGACACCGGGGAGCTGTTTTTT. The gene calls are TRBV7-9 and TRBJ2-2; possibly TRBD2 for D (6 bases). The CDR3 is 16 amino acids. The germline CDR1 and CDR2 sequences are SEHNR and FQNEAQ (reference sequence). Trimming took off 6 bases at V and 3 bases at J, with 17 bases between the two ends.

The V call is TRBV28, the J call TRBJ2-7, with a tentative D call TRBD2 (6 bases). V lost 5 bases to trimming and J lost 3 bases, with 11 bases between them. Germline CDR1 and CDR2: MDHEN and SYDVKM. This CDR3 region has 13 residues. The CDR3, as DNA: TGTGCCAGCAGTCCGGGCGGGGTCTACGAGCAGTACTTC. This encodes CASSPGGVYEQYF.

This clone has a single count. This rearrangement joins TRBV30 to TRBJ2-1; 7 bases match TRBD1. CDR1 and CDR2 (germline): GTSNPN, SVGIG (reference sequence). Losses at the gene ends were 2 bases for V and 3 bases for J; bases not matched to a gene: 10. This CDR3 spans 16 amino acids. CDR3 protein: CAWSPQGPMYYNEQFF. In DNA form, the CDR3 reads TGTGCCTGGAGTCCACAGGGGCCTATGTACTACAATGAGCAGTTCTTC.

CDR3 residues: CASSDSAGVYGYTF. The CDR3 DNA reads as TGTGCCAGCAGTGACTCGGCAGGGGTCTATGGCTACACCTTC. The chain combines TRBV6-4 with TRBJ1-2; D perhaps matches TRBD1 (6 bases). From germline, CDR1 is MRHNA and CDR2 SNTAGT. V lost 0 bases to trimming and J lost 4 bases, with 9 bases between them. This CDR3 region has 14 residues.

This sequence joins TRBV9 and TRBJ2-1; weak D call: TRBD1 (5 bases). The CDR3 extends over 13 amino acids. V lost 4 bases, J lost 4 bases, and 9 bases lay in between. Germline-derived CDR1 and CDR2 are SGDLS and YYNGEE. The CDR3 reads CASSSSGYNEQFF. The CDR3 nucleotides are TGTGCCAGCAGCTCCTCAGGGTACAATGAGCAGTTCTTC.

This sequence joins TRBV6-5 and TRBJ1-6, with D maybe TRBD1 (6 bases). CDR1 and CDR2 (germline): MNHEY, SVGAGI. The CDR3 is made up of 14 amino acids. V was shortened by 6 bases and J by 10 bases, with 16 bases between the two germline ends. CDR3 in amino acids: CASRDTGSESPLHF. CDR3 DNA sequence: TGTGCCAGCAGGGACACAGGGAGTGAATCACCCCTCCACTTT.

This chain connects TRBV27 to TRBJ1-1, with D perhaps matching TRBD1 (5 bases). Germline CDR1 and CDR2: MNHEY and SMNVEV (reference sequence). The V and J ends lost 7 bases and 4 bases respectively, with 13 bases between them. The length of the CDR3 is 13 residues. DNA of the CDR3: TGTGCCAGCACTAGGGCAGGGCGCACTGAAGCTTTCTTT. It translates to CASTRAGRTEAFF.

The chain joins TRBV18 to TRBJ1-1, with D perhaps TRBD1 (5 bases). Trimming cost V 3 bases and J 7 bases, with 9 bases left between them. The CDR3 spans 12 residues. Germline values: CDR1 KGHSH, CDR2 LQKENI. CDR3 sequence (DNA): TGTGCCAGCTCACCGGGGGGGAATGAAGCTTTCTTT. It encodes CASSPGGNEAFF.